Following are 4 T cell receptor beta chains from one sample sequenced in a study of regulatory T cells in long-lasting Graves disease (dated by TCRdb to the early 2020s). The library came from multiplex PCR. The sequencing machine was an Illumina HiSeq 4000. iRepertoire HTBI primers and Arm-PCR amplification of CDR3 regions were used to construct TCR beta libraries. The public reads were reprocessed in TCRdb via fastp at Q25 and MiXCR, keeping in-frame beta chains. Records with the same CDR3 protein are collapsed into one entry carrying the most frequent genes and DNA. In all, the sample holds roughly 530,000 distinct CDR3 sequences, and roughly a sixth of those were seen once. The ten top clones hold 25% of the sample. The time point label of this sample denotes: newly diagnosed GD, antithyroid drugs for less than 3 months. For both TCR sequencing and RNA sequencing, RNA was extracted from PBMCs using TRIzol.

This sample was also put to use in a study of T cells in Graves' hyperthyroidism and ophthalmopathy.

The sequences come from peripheral blood mononuclear cells (PBMCs), collected at new diagnosis, from a patient treated with antithyroid drugs. These receptors all come from a woman aged 40-60 years with Graves disease. Donor details come from another sample of the same person, matched by shared clones.

This clonotype was found a few times. CDR3 DNA: TGTGCCAGCAGGCCCATTGGGGGGTTGGGTCAGCCCCAGCATTTT. As protein: CASRPIGGLGQPQHF. The chain is built from TRBV2 and TRBJ1-5, with D perhaps matching TRBD1 (5 bases). Between the trimmed V and J ends, which lost 6 bases and 6 bases, there was a span of 18 bases. Germline V gene lookup returns CDR1 SNHLY and CDR2 FYNNEI. The length of the CDR3 is 15 residues.

This clonotype was picked up many times. V gene TRBV12-3 or TRBV12-4 combines with J gene TRBJ1-1; TRBD1 matches 7 bases. There are 14 residues in the CDR3. V dropped 6 bases and J dropped 1; count of bases not matched to a gene: 5. CDR3 loop: CASSTRTGNTEAFF. In nucleotides, the CDR3 is TGTGCCAGCAGCACCCGGACAGGGAACACTGAAGCTTTCTTT.

This clonotype appeared many times. V is TRBV18 and J is TRBJ1-2, with 12 bases aligning to TRBD1. This CDR3 is built from 15 residues. V lost 3 bases to trimming and J lost 4 bases; unmatched junction nucleotides: 3. The germline V gene encodes CDR1 KGHSH and CDR2 LQKENI. CDR3 in amino acids: CASSPGQGAAYGYTF. The CDR3 coding sequence is TGTGCCAGCTCACCGGGACAGGGGGCCGCCTATGGCTACACCTTC.

This clonotype was counted a few times. This chain connects TRBV29-1 to TRBJ2-3, with a weak D call TRBD2 (5 bases). Per germline, CDR1 SQVTM and CDR2 ANQGSEA. The length of the CDR3 is 14 residues. The V end lost 7 bases, the J end lost 0 bases, and 14 bases lay between the germline ends. The CDR3 DNA reads TGCAGCGCCACAGCGTGGACTAGCACAGATACGCAGTATTTT. This translates into CSATAWTSTDTQYF.